The subject of this entry is one TCR beta chain. In the original processing: Nucleated cell number was recorded as an estimate derived from reference gene primer amplification. Repertoires were generated with immunoSEQ multiplex PCR, while TCRdb's copy carries only in-frame clones and drops some. V and J calls and clone size are those listed in that table; D and trimming were worked out from the DNA. The sample has about 190,000 clones, roughly 84% seen once; the top ten hold under 12%. The sample comes from a study of blood T cell repertoires in COVID-19. Background on the study: Samples came from the United States, Italy and Spain, spanning acute and convalescent COVID-19. T cells, B-cell-depleted T cells, or PBMCs provided the cDNA or gDNA that served as material.

Trimming took 5 bases from V and 2 from J; bases not matched to a gene: 5. This CDR3 spans 14 amino acids. Germline V lookup: CDR1 SGHVS, CDR2 FQNEAQ. The material sequenced was peripheral blood. The chain has TRBV7-8 and TRBJ1-2, with 7 bases that match TRBD1. This TCR was recovered from an elderly woman with active or convalescent COVID-19. CDR3 bases: TGTGCCAGCAGCCCTCGACAGGGCAACTATGGCTACACCTTC. The encoded protein is CASSPRQGNYGYTF.